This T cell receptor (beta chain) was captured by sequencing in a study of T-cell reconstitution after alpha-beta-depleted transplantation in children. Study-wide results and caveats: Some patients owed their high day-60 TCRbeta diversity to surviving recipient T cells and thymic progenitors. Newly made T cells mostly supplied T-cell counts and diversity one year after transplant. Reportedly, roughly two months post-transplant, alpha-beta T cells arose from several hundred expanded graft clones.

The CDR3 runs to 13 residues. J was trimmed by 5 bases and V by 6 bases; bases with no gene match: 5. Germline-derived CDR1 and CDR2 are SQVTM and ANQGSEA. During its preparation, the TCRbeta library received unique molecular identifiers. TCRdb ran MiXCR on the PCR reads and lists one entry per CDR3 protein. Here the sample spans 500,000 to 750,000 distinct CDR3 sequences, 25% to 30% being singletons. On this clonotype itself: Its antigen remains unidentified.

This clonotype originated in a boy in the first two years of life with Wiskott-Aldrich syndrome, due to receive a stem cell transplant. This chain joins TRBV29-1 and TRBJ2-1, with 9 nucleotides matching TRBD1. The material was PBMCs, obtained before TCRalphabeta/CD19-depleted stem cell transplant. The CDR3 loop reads CSVDGDRDNEQFF. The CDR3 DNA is TGCAGCGTCGACGGGGACAGGGACAATGAGCAGTTCTTC.